This section outlines one TCR beta chain sequence together with its context. As handled by the study authors: Reference gene primers were amplified, and this amplification served to estimate nucleated cell counts. Clones were read by immunoSEQ multiplex PCR, and TCRdb kept only the in-frame ones, dropping some. The V and J calls and clone size were taken over from that table, and D and trimming were inferred from the DNA. The sample has 200,000 to 250,000 clones, approximately 84% seen once. The record originates from a study of blood T cell repertoires in COVID-19. Background on the study: Whether acute or convalescent, the COVID-19 samples came from the United States, Italy and Spain. T cells, B-cell-depleted T cells, or PBMCs provided the cDNA or gDNA that served as material.

The ends lost 1 base at V and 0 bases at J; junction bases unmatched: 6. The CDR3 is 16 amino acids. Germline V CDR1 and CDR2: SGHRS, YFSETQ. The rearrangement uses TRBV5-1 and TRBJ2-7, with 8 positions matching TRBD1. What was sequenced was peripheral blood. This sequence originates from a man aged 50 or older who had recovered from COVID-19. The CDR3 DNA sequence: TGCGCCAGCAGCTTGCTGACAGGGGCTCTCTCCTACGAGCAGTACTTC. Amino acid sequence: CASSLLTGALSYEQYF.